This paragraph covers one T cell receptor beta chain sequence. What it binds is unknown. Library preparation (for TCRbeta) was performed with unique molecular identifiers. Via MiXCR, TCRdb re-called the PCR reads, giving one row per CDR3 protein. The sample contains 250,000 to 300,000 distinct CDR3 sequences, over 7.5% of which appear only once. This entry belongs to a study of T-cell reconstitution after alpha-beta-depleted transplantation in children. Overall study findings and caveats: Alpha-beta T cells about two months after transplant reportedly derived from several hundred expanded graft clones. From newly produced T cells came most of the T-cell counts and diversity one year after transplant. Surviving recipient T cells and thymic progenitors accounted for the high day-60 TCRbeta diversity observed in some patients.

Between the trimmed V and J ends, which lost 7 bases and 1 base, there was a span of 8 bases. This CDR3 is built from 12 residues. Germline V lookup: CDR1 GTSNPN, CDR2 SVGIG (reference sequence). The chain couples TRBV30 to TRBJ2-1; D is undetermined. The sequences come from peripheral blood, collected 360 days after TCRalphabeta/CD19-depleted stem cell transplant. This TCR was sampled from a female patient aged 2-15 years who had a stem cell transplant for Fanconi anemia, so the T cells may come from the graft donor. CDR3 nucleotide sequence: TGTGCCTCAGAGGTGTCCTACAATGAGCAGTTCTTC. Residues: CASEVSYNEQFF.